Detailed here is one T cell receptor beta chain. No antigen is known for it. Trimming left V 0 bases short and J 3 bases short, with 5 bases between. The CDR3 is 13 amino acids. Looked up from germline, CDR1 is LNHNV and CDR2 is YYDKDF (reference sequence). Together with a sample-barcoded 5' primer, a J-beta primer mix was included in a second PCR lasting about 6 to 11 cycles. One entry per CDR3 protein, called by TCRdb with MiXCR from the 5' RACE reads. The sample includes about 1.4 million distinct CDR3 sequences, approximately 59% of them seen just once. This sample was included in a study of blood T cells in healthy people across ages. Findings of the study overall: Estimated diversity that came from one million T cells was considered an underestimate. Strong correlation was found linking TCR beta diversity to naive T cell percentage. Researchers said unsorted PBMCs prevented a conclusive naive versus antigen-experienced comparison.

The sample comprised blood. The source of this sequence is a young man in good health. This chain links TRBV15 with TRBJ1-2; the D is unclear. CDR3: CATSRDTDYGYTF. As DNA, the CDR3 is TGTGCCACCAGCAGAGATACTGACTATGGCTACACCTTC.